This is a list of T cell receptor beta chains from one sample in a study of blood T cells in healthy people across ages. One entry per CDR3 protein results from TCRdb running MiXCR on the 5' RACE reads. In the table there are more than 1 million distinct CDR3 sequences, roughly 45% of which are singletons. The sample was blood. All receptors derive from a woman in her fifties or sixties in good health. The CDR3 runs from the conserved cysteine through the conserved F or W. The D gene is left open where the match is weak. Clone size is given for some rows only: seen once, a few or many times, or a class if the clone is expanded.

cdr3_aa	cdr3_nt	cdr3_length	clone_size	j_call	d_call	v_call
CASSLSTYNSPLHF	TGTGCCAGCAGTTTATCGACCTATAATTCACCCCTCCACTTT	14	-	TRBJ1-6	-	TRBV27
CASTRTSGNRELFF	TGTGCCAGCACGAGAACTAGCGGGAATAGGGAGCTGTTTTTT	14	few	TRBJ2-2	TRBD2	TRBV6-2/TRBV6-3
CATSDLGQGPGDEQFF	TGTGCCACCAGTGACCTCGGACAGGGACCCGGGGATGAGCAGTTCTTC	16	few	TRBJ2-1	TRBD1	TRBV24-1
CASSLDRGDDTQYF	TGCGCCAGCAGCTTGGATAGGGGCGATGATACGCAGTATTTT	14	once	TRBJ2-3	-	TRBV5-1
CASSQEVSWYEQYF	TGTGCCAGCAGCCAAGAGGTCAGCTGGTACGAGCAGTACTTC	14	many	TRBJ2-7	-	TRBV4-2
CASSVASYTDTQYF	TGTGCCAGCAGCGTAGCTTCCTACACAGATACGCAGTATTTT	14	once	TRBJ2-3	-	TRBV9
CSVKKGVGQPQHF	TGCAGTGTAAAAAAGGGGGTCGGTCAGCCCCAGCATTTT	13	-	TRBJ1-5	-	TRBV20-1
CASSLYGDNVYNEQFF	TGTGCCAGCAGCTTATACGGGGATAATGTCTACAATGAGCAGTTCTTC	16	few	TRBJ2-1	-	TRBV7-2
CAWSVLAGAGEQYF	TGTGCCTGGAGTGTACTAGCGGGAGCTGGGGAGCAGTACTTC	14	-	TRBJ2-7	TRBD2	TRBV30
CASSVAMLAKNIQYF	TGCGCCAGCAGTGTGGCTATGCTAGCCAAAAACATTCAGTACTTC	15	-	TRBJ2-4	-	TRBV10-2
CANAGTGRTDTRYF	TGTGCCAACGCCGGAACAGGGAGGACAGATACGCGGTATTTT	14	-	TRBJ2-3	-	TRBV14
CASGPRTRSTDTQYF	TGTGCTAGTGGTCCAAGGACACGTAGCACAGATACGCAGTATTTT	15	once	TRBJ2-3	-	TRBV12-5
CASEGGTYEQYF	TGTGCCAGCGAGGGAGGAACCTACGAGCAGTACTTC	12	few	TRBJ2-7	-	TRBV28
CSAFTGFPNQPQHF	TGCAGTGCTTTTACAGGGTTTCCAAATCAGCCCCAGCATTTT	14	many	TRBJ1-5	-	TRBV20-1
CASSLTRTAPGYEQYF	TGTGCCAGCAGTCTCACCCGGACAGCCCCCGGCTACGAGCAGTACTTC	16	-	TRBJ2-7	-	TRBV27
CSANKRLASYNEQFF	TGCAGTGCAAATAAACGACTAGCGAGTTACAATGAGCAGTTCTTC	15	few	TRBJ2-1	TRBD2	TRBV20-1
CAFRGGSGYTF	TGTGCCTTCCGGGGAGGGTCTGGCTACACCTTC	11	few	TRBJ1-2	-	TRBV28
CASSFGGQAAGNEQFF	TGTGCCAGCAGTTTCGGGGGGCAAGCAGCGGGAAATGAGCAGTTCTTC	16	-	TRBJ2-1	-	TRBV28
CASSDGKSTDTQYF	TGTGCCAGCAGTGACGGGAAGAGCACAGATACGCAGTATTTT	14	-	TRBJ2-3	-	TRBV2
CASSLGGVTGYPYEQYF	TGTGCCAGCAGCTTAGGGGGGGTAACGGGATATCCCTACGAGCAGTACTTC	17	-	TRBJ2-7	-	TRBV7-2
CASSLWGTGAFF	TGTGCCAGCAGCTTATGGGGGACAGGAGCTTTCTTT	12	-	TRBJ1-1	TRBD1	TRBV7-9
CASRAEGGSGANVLTF	TGTGCCAGCAGAGCTGAGGGTGGGTCTGGGGCCAACGTCCTGACTTTC	16	-	TRBJ2-6	-	TRBV2
CASSYSRVRGSEQYF	TGTGCCAGCAGTTACTCGAGAGTGAGAGGGTCCGAGCAGTACTTC	15	-	TRBJ2-7	-	TRBV6-6
CSAITGTGGAGTDTQYF	TGCAGTGCTATCACCGGGACAGGGGGCGCGGGAACAGATACGCAGTATTTT	17	-	TRBJ2-3	TRBD1	TRBV20-1
CAFWGQGALGANVLTF	TGTGCCTTCTGGGGACAGGGGGCGCTTGGGGCCAACGTCCTGACTTTC	16	-	TRBJ2-6	TRBD1	TRBV30
CACSDTGERSYEQYF	TGTGCCTGCAGTGATACAGGGGAGAGGTCCTACGAGCAGTACTTC	15	-	TRBJ2-7	TRBD1	TRBV6-6
CAIKGGGDYGEQFF	TGTGCCATCAAGGGAGGGGGGGATTATGGTGAGCAGTTCTTC	14	few	TRBJ2-1	-	TRBV10-3
CASSFWGGRKETQYF	TGTGCCAGCAGTTTTTGGGGCGGGAGAAAGGAGACCCAGTACTTC	15	-	TRBJ2-5	TRBD2	TRBV12-3/TRBV12-4
CSTAVAGASEQFF	TGCAGCACCGCGGTAGCGGGAGCTAGTGAGCAGTTCTTC	13	-	TRBJ2-1	TRBD2	TRBV29-1
CASSFEAAGGEQYF	TGTGCCAGCAGTTTCGAGGCGGCCGGAGGAGAGCAGTACTTC	14	few	TRBJ2-5	-	TRBV12-3/TRBV12-4